Detailed here is one T cell receptor beta chain. These data originate in a study of blood T cell repertoires in COVID-19. Profiling relied on immunoSEQ multiplex PCR, and the TCRdb table lists in-frame clones only, not all of them. The sample has about 370,000 clones, more than 70% seen once; the top ten hold around 3%. Germline values: CDR1 LGHNA, CDR2 YSLEER. V was clipped by 8 bases and J by 5 bases, with 18 bases between them. The CDR3 is 15 amino acids. Sample: peripheral blood. The V and J genes are TRBV4-3 and TRBJ2-2; perhaps TRBD2 as D (6 bases). This TCR was recovered from a woman in her thirties with COVID-19, enrolled during active disease. The CDR3 nucleotides are TGCGCCAGCGGGGGGATGGGCGGGGATACCGGGGAGCTGTTTTTT. It codes for CASGGMGGDTGELFF.